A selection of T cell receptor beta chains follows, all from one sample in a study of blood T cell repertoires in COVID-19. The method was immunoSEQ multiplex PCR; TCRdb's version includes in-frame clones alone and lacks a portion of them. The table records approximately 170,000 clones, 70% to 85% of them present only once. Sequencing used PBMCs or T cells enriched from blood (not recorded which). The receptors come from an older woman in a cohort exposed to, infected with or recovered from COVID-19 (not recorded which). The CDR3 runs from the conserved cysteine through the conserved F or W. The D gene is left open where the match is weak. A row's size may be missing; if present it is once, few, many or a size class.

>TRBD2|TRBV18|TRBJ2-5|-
TGTGCCAGCTCACCACCGGGACTACAAGAGACCCAGTACTTC
CASSPPGLQETQYF
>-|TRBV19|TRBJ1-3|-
TGTGCCAGTACCATGGGGGGAAACTCTGGAAACACCATATATTTT
CASTMGGNSGNTIYF
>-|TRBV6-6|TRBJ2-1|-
TGTGCCAGCAGCGGGAGTAATTACAATGAGCAGTTCTTC
CASSGSNYNEQFF
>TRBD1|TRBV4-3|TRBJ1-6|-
TGCGCCAGCAGCCAAGTACAGGGGGCTGGCAATTCACCCCTCCACTTT
CASSQVQGAGNSPLHF
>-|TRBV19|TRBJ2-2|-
TGTGCCAGTAGTATAGCCACTCGGGGCACCGGGGAGCTGTTTTTT
CASSIATRGTGELFF
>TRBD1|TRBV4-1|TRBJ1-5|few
TGCGCCAGCAGCCTTCGGACAGGGGGCAATCAGCCCCAGCATTTT
CASSLRTGGNQPQHF
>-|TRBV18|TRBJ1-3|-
TGTGCCAGCTCACCACCACTAGCTGGAAACACCATATATTTT
CASSPPLAGNTIYF
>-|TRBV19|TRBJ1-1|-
TGTGCCAGTAGTATCTCGGGGAACACTGAAGCTTTCTTT
CASSISGNTEAFF
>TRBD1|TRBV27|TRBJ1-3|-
TGTGCCAGCAGCCCCACAGGGGGCTCTGGAAACACCATATATTTT
CASSPTGGSGNTIYF
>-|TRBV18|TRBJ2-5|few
TGTGCCAGCTCCACAGGGATCCAAGAGACCCAGTACTTC
CASSTGIQETQYF
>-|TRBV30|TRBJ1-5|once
TGTGCCTGGAGTCCTAGTCCTTATAGCAATCAGCCCCAGCATTTT
CAWSPSPYSNQPQHF
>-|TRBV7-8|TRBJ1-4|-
TGTGCCAGCAGCTTAGGCGGATCCCCCAGGGTCCCTGAAAAACTGTTTTTT
CASSLGGSPRVPEKLFF
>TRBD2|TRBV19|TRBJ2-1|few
TGTGCCAGTAGTCTACTAGCGGGAGATATTAGGAGCTCCTACAATGAGCAGTTCTTC
CASSLLAGDIRSSYNEQFF
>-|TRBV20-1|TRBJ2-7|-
TGCAGTGCTAGTACTGGGGCCTCGATCTCCTACGAGCAGTACTTC
CSASTGASISYEQYF